This TCR beta chain was recovered during a study of naive and memory T cell subsets. A UMI-containing oligonucleotide was joined by 3' ligation to the TCR cDNA template. Ligated cDNA underwent four rounds of PCR with nested alpha and beta constant region primers and SP2. TCRdb reanalysed the 5' RACE reads using MiXCR and keeps one entry per CDR3 protein. The sample includes approximately 32,000 distinct CDR3 sequences, 16% of them seen just once. This clonotype was seen only a few times. The V gene end was trimmed by 1 base and the J gene end by 2 bases; junction bases not matched to a gene: 9. Germline values: CDR1 SGHRS, CDR2 YFSETQ. The CDR3 runs to 18 residues.

The receptor comes from a female donor in good health. This rearrangement joins TRBV5-1 to TRBJ2-5; 12 nucleotides align to TRBD2. This CDR3 is CASSLLTSGGRHQETQYF. The CDR3 region has the DNA TGCGCCAGCAGCTTGTTGACTAGCGGGGGCCGACATCAAGAGACCCAGTACTTC.